This is a list of T cell receptor beta chains from one sample in a study of blood T cell repertoires in COVID-19. Here immunoSEQ multiplex PCR was the method, and the copy in TCRdb shows in-frame clones only, minus some. This table holds about 70,000 clones, approximately 75% found once. Material for sequencing was peripheral blood. Source of these receptors: a woman aged 60 to 75 with acute or convalescent COVID-19. Both conserved end residues are part of each CDR3. Each record gives: V gene, J gene, clone size, D gene, CDR3 protein, CDR3 DNA. The D gene is left open where the match is weak. Clone size appears in some rows only: once, few, many, or a class for an expanded clone.

V: TRBV6-5; J: TRBJ1-1; size: -; D: -; CDR3: CASRVTLNTEAFF; DNA: TGTGCCAGCAGAGTCACTTTAAACACTGAAGCTTTCTTT
V: TRBV5-4; J: TRBJ2-7; size: -; D: -; CDR3: CASSPTVLGSYEQYF; DNA: TGTGCCAGCAGCCCGACAGTTCTCGGCTCCTACGAGCAGTACTTC
V: TRBV3-1/TRBV3-2; J: TRBJ2-7; size: -; D: -; CDR3: CASSQEAVSYEQYF; DNA: TGTGCCAGCAGCCAAGAAGCGGTCTCCTACGAGCAGTACTTC
V: TRBV5-1; J: TRBJ2-6; size: -; D: -; CDR3: CASSRPGPGANVLTF; DNA: TGCGCCAGCTCCAGACCAGGGCCTGGGGCCAACGTCCTGACTTTC
V: TRBV19; J: TRBJ2-1; size: -; D: TRBD1; CDR3: CANTQTGWNEQFF; DNA: TGTGCCAATACCCAGACAGGGTGGAATGAGCAGTTCTTC
V: TRBV28; J: TRBJ2-7; size: -; D: -; CDR3: CASSRGYEQYF; DNA: TGTGCCAGCAGCCGGGGGTACGAGCAGTACTTC
V: TRBV27; J: TRBJ1-1; size: -; D: -; CDR3: CASRTQLYRDTEAFF; DNA: TGTGCCAGCAGGACCCAACTTTATCGGGACACTGAAGCTTTCTTT
V: TRBV24-1; J: TRBJ2-5; size: -; D: -; CDR3: CATSDEETQYF; DNA: TGTGCCACCAGTGACGAAGAGACCCAGTACTTC
V: TRBV6-1; J: TRBJ1-2; size: many; D: TRBD1; CDR3: CASSATGTGTRYGYTF; DNA: TGTGCCAGCAGTGCCACCGGGACAGGGACCAGGTATGGCTACACCTTC
V: TRBV7-9; J: TRBJ2-7; size: -; D: TRBD2; CDR3: CASSLAAGDYEQYF; DNA: TGTGCCAGCAGCTTAGCGGCGGGAGACTACGAGCAGTACTTC
V: TRBV13; J: TRBJ2-7; size: -; D: TRBD1; CDR3: CASTRDRVHEQYF; DNA: TGTGCCAGTACCCGGGACAGGGTCCACGAGCAGTACTTC
V: TRBV7-6; J: TRBJ2-7; size: -; D: -; CDR3: CASSPSDGSGEQYF; DNA: TGTGCCAGCAGCCCGAGCGACGGTTCGGGGGAGCAGTACTTC
V: TRBV29-1; J: TRBJ1-1; size: once; D: -; CDR3: CSGEGGTEAFF; DNA: TGCAGCGGGGAGGGGGGCACTGAAGCTTTCTTT
V: TRBV19; J: TRBJ2-7; size: few; D: TRBD1; CDR3: CASSPGTGNEQYF; DNA: TGTGCCAGTAGTCCGGGGACAGGGAACGAGCAGTACTTC
V: TRBV6-2/TRBV6-3; J: TRBJ1-5; size: once; D: TRBD1; CDR3: CASSLTGGNQPQHF; DNA: TGTGCCAGCAGTTTGACAGGGGGGAATCAGCCCCAGCATTTT
V: TRBV28; J: TRBJ2-3; size: -; D: TRBD2; CDR3: CASSFDRLAGSDTQYF; DNA: TGTGCCAGCAGTTTCGACCGGCTAGCGGGGTCAGATACGCAGTATTTT
V: TRBV9; J: TRBJ2-2; size: -; D: -; CDR3: CASSVAAGVGTGELFF; DNA: TGTGCCAGCAGCGTAGCTGCCGGGGTAGGCACCGGGGAGCTGTTTTTT
V: TRBV28; J: TRBJ2-5; size: -; D: TRBD1; CDR3: CASSRTGGPAETQYF; DNA: TGTGCCAGCAGTCGGACAGGGGGCCCGGCGGAGACCCAGTACTTC
V: TRBV11-2; J: TRBJ2-5; size: few; D: -; CDR3: CASSPQLRIDQYF; DNA: TGTGCCAGCAGCCCACAGCTTCGGATTGACCAGTACTTC
V: TRBV27; J: TRBJ1-1; size: few; D: TRBD1; CDR3: CASTLRGPFLNTEAFF; DNA: TGTGCCAGCACGTTGAGGGGGCCATTCTTGAACACTGAAGCTTTCTTT
V: TRBV7-3; J: TRBJ2-3; size: -; D: -; CDR3: CASSLIGRGRLSTDTQYF; DNA: TGTGCCAGCAGCTTAATCGGGAGAGGGCGCCTTAGCACAGATACGCAGTATTTT
V: TRBV16; J: TRBJ2-7; size: -; D: -; CDR3: CASSQSIGSATYEQYF; DNA: TGTGCCAGCAGCCAATCCATAGGGAGTGCAACCTACGAGCAGTACTTC
V: TRBV6-5; J: TRBJ2-5; size: -; D: TRBD1; CDR3: CASIQGAQETQYF; DNA: TGTGCCAGCATACAGGGGGCTCAAGAGACCCAGTACTTC
V: TRBV7-9; J: TRBJ1-2; size: once; D: -; CDR3: CASSPIDTGPHYGYTF; DNA: TGTGCCAGCAGCCCTATCGATACAGGGCCCCACTATGGCTACACCTTC
V: TRBV28; J: TRBJ2-7; size: -; D: TRBD1; CDR3: CASSFWGFGDSSSYEQYF; DNA: TGTGCCAGCAGTTTCTGGGGGTTTGGGGACAGCAGCTCCTACGAGCAGTACTTC
V: TRBV5-1; J: TRBJ2-6; size: -; D: -; CDR3: CASSHNNTGANVLTF; DNA: TGCGCCAGCAGCCACAACAATACTGGGGCCAACGTCCTGACTTTC
V: TRBV6-1; J: TRBJ1-2; size: -; D: -; CDR3: CASSDLGGGYTF; DNA: TGTGCCAGCAGTGATCTGGGAGGTGGCTACACCTTC
V: TRBV5-1; J: TRBJ1-4; size: -; D: -; CDR3: CASTLGRVTNEKLFF; DNA: TGCGCCAGCACCCTAGGGAGGGTAACTAATGAAAAACTGTTTTTT
V: TRBV12-5; J: TRBJ1-5; size: -; D: -; CDR3: CASGPRQGNQPQHF; DNA: TGTGCTAGTGGGCCCCGACAGGGCAATCAGCCCCAGCATTTT
V: TRBV5-1; J: TRBJ2-3; size: -; D: -; CDR3: CASSPRQVADTQYF; DNA: TGCGCCAGCAGCCCGAGACAGGTAGCAGATACGCAGTATTTT
V: TRBV7-9; J: TRBJ2-1; size: -; D: TRBD2; CDR3: CASGGGYNEQFF; DNA: TGTGCCAGCGGGGGGGGATACAATGAGCAGTTCTTC
V: TRBV6-2/TRBV6-3; J: TRBJ1-2; size: -; D: -; CDR3: CASSRRQANYGYTF; DNA: TGTGCCAGCAGCCGCCGTCAGGCTAACTATGGCTACACCTTC
V: TRBV21-1; J: TRBJ2-7; size: -; D: -; CDR3: CASSKGPGATYEQYF; DNA: TGTGCCAGCAGCAAAGGTCCAGGGGCAACCTACGAGCAGTACTTC
V: TRBV2; J: TRBJ1-2; size: -; D: -; CDR3: CARKREGENGYTF; DNA: TGTGCCAGAAAAAGGGAGGGCGAGAATGGCTACACCTTC
V: TRBV9; J: TRBJ2-1; size: once; D: -; CDR3: CASSGWGGLDEQFF; DNA: TGTGCCAGCAGCGGATGGGGGGGCCTGGATGAGCAGTTCTTC
V: TRBV12-3/TRBV12-4; J: TRBJ1-2; size: -; D: -; CDR3: CASSLTPGYGYTF; DNA: TGTGCCAGCAGTTTAACCCCGGGCTATGGCTACACCTTC
V: TRBV3-1/TRBV3-2; J: TRBJ1-1; size: once; D: -; CDR3: CASSQDLTAEAFF; DNA: TGTGCCAGCAGCCAAGACTTAACAGCTGAAGCTTTCTTT
V: TRBV2; J: TRBJ2-5; size: -; D: TRBD2; CDR3: CASRGLQETQYF; DNA: TGTGCCAGCAGGGGACTACAAGAGACCCAGTACTTC
V: TRBV4-1; J: TRBJ2-5; size: -; D: TRBD1; CDR3: CASSQVQGEWIGGYQETQYF; DNA: TGCGCCAGCAGCCAAGTACAGGGGGAATGGATTGGGGGCTACCAAGAGACCCAGTACTTC
V: TRBV27; J: TRBJ1-2; size: medium-sized; D: TRBD1; CDR3: CASSVLGDRGSGYTF; DNA: TGTGCCAGCAGTGTGTTAGGGGACAGGGGTTCCGGCTACACCTTC
V: TRBV20-1; J: TRBJ2-7; size: -; D: -; CDR3: CSASQGNEQYF; DNA: TGCAGTGCTAGCCAGGGGAACGAGCAGTACTTC
V: TRBV21-1; J: TRBJ1-1; size: -; D: -; CDR3: CASSNTREPTNTEAFF; DNA: TGTGCCAGCAGCAATACGAGAGAACCAACGAACACTGAAGCTTTCTTT
V: TRBV19; J: TRBJ1-5; size: -; D: -; CDR3: CASNKGDSNQPQHF; DNA: TGTGCCAGTAACAAAGGGGATAGCAATCAGCCCCAGCATTTT
V: TRBV9; J: TRBJ1-4; size: -; D: -; CDR3: CASSAGLQLFF; DNA: TGTGCCAGCAGCGCGGGACTTCAACTGTTTTTT
V: TRBV7-3; J: TRBJ2-2; size: -; D: -; CDR3: CASSLDYTGELFF; DNA: TGTGCCAGCAGTTTAGACTACACCGGGGAGCTGTTTTTT
V: TRBV19; J: TRBJ1-5; size: -; D: -; CDR3: CASSMTGNQPQHF; DNA: TGTGCCAGTAGTATGACAGGAAATCAGCCCCAGCATTTT
V: TRBV5-4; J: TRBJ1-1; size: -; D: -; CDR3: CASSLKGVVKDTEAFF; DNA: TGTGCCAGCAGCTTGAAAGGGGTGGTGAAGGACACTGAAGCTTTCTTT
V: TRBV5-1; J: TRBJ1-2; size: -; D: TRBD1; CDR3: CASSFQPQGGYGYTF; DNA: TGCGCCAGCAGCTTTCAGCCACAGGGGGGATATGGCTACACCTTC